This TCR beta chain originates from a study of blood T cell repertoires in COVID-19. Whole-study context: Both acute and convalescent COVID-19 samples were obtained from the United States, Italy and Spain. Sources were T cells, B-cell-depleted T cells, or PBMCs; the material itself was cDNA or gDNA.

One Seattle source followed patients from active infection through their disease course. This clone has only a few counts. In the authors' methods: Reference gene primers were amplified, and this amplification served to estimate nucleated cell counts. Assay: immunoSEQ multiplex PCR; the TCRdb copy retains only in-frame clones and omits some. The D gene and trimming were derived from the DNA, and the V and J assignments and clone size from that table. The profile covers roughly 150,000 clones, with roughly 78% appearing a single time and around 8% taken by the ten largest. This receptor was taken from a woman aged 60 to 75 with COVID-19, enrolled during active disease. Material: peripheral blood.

CDR3 nucleotides: TGTGCCAGCAGCAGCACACACGGTCCGGGAGGTGAGCAGTTCTTC. This encodes CASSSTHGPGGEQFF. The chain combines TRBV7-9 with TRBJ2-1; TRBD2 agrees at 7 bases. The CDR3 sequence is 15 residues long. Unmatched junction bases numbered 13, after V lost 5 bases and J lost 9 bases. The germline V gene encodes CDR1 SEHNR and CDR2 FQNEAQ (reference sequence).